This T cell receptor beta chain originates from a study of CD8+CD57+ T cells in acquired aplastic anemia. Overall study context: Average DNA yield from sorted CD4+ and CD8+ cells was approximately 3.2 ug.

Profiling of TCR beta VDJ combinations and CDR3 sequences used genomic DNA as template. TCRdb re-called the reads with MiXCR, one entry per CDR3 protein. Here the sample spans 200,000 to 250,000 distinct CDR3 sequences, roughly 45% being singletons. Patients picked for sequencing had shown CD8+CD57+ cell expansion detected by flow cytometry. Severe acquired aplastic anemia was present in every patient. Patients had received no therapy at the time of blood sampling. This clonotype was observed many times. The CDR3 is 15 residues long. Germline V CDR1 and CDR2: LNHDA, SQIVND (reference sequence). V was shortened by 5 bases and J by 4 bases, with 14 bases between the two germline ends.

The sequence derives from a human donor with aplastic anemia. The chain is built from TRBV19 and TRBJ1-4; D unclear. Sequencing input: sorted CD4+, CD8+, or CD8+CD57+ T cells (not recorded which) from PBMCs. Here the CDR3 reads CASSGRGSNNEKLFF. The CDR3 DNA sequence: TGTGCCAGTAGTGGACGAGGATCGAATAATGAAAAACTGTTTTTT.